The entry below gives a single T cell receptor beta chain sequence along with its context. Its antigen is undetermined. Researchers partitioned CD4+ cells into CD45RA+ naive and CD45RA-negative memory subsets. These data belong to a study of shared clonotypes between healthy human individuals. Turning to the study itself: The composition of the donors was a couple of women and a few men aged 18 to 49.

Points from the study as a whole: A few donors held about 5.1% of naive CD4 clonotypes in common. Depth was large, yet rarefaction showed that sorted-subset sequencing was incomplete.

TCRdb keeps only in-frame clones here, not all; method: immunoSEQ multiplex PCR. This table has about 2.4 million clones, over 85% appearing once. The CDR3 spans 16 residues. V was cut by 5 bases and J by 0 bases, with 11 bases left in between. Germline CDR1 and CDR2: SEHNR and FQNEAQ (reference sequence). The J gene is TRBJ1-6, the V gene TRBV7-9; no reliable D call. This clonotype was obtained from a man between 18 and 35 years old in good health. Some clones in this sample may be carry-over from other donors' samples. Sequenced: naive CD4+ T cells from PBMCs. Subset denoted: CD45RA+ positively selected. CDR3 sequence reads: CASSPQISSYNSPLHF. The CDR3 coding sequence is TGTGCCAGCAGCCCTCAGATAAGCTCCTATAATTCACCCCTCCACTTT.